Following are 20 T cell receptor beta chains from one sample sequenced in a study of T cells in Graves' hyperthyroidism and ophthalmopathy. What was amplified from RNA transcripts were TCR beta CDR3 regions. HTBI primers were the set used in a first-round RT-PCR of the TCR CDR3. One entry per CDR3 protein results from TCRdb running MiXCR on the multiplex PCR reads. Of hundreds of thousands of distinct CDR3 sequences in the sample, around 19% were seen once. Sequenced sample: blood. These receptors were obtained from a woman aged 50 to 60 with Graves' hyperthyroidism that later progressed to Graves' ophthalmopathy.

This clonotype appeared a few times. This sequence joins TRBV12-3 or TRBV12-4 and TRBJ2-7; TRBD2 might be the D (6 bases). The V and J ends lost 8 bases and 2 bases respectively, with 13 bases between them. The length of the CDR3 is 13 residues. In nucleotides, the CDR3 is TGTGCCAGCCGGGGCGGGGAAACCTACGAGCAGTACTTC. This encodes CASRGGETYEQYF.

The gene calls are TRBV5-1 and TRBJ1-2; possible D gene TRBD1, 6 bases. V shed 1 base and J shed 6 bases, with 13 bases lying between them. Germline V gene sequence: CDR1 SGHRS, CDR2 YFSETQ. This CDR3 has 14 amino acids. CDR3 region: CASSLTLGADGYTF. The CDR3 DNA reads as TGCGCCAGCAGCTTGACATTGGGGGCGGATGGCTACACCTTC.

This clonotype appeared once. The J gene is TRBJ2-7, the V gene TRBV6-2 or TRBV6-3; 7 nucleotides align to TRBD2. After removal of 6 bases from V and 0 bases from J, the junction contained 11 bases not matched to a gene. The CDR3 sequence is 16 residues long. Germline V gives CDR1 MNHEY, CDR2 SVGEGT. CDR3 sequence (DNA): TGTGCCAGCAGCCCTTGGAAAGCGGGAACCTCCTACGAGCAGTACTTC. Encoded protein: CASSPWKAGTSYEQYF.

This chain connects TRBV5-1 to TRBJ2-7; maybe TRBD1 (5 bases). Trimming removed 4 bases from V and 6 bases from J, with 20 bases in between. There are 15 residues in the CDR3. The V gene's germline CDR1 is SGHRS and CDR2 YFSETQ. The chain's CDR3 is CASSPDRSRVGEQYF. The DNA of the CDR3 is TGCGCCAGCAGCCCAGACAGAAGCCGAGTCGGCGAGCAGTACTTC.

This CDR3 is CASSLSQGDADTQYF. Here the CDR3 DNA reads TGTGCCAGCAGCTTATCGCAGGGTGACGCAGATACGCAGTATTTT. This rearrangement joins TRBV7-6 to TRBJ2-3; D is perhaps TRBD1 (5 bases). The V gene lost 2 bases and the J gene lost 4 bases, with 13 bases spanning the gap. CDR1 is SGHVS and CDR2 is FNYEAQ in the germline V gene. The CDR3 covers 15 residues.

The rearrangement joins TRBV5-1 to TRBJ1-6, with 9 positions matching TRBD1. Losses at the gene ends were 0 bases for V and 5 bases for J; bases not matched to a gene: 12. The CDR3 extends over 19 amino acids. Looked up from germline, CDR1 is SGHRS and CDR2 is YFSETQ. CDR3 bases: TGCGCCAGCAGCTTGGCCGGTTTTGCTGGACAGGGGAATAATTCACCCCTCCACTTT. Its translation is CASSLAGFAGQGNNSPLHF.

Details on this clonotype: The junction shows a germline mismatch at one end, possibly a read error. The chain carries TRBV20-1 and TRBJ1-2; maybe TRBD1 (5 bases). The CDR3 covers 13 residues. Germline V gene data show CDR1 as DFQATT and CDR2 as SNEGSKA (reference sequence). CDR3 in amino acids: CNARQGNAYGYTF. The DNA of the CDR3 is TGCAATGCTAGGCAGGGTAACGCCTATGGCTACACCTTC.

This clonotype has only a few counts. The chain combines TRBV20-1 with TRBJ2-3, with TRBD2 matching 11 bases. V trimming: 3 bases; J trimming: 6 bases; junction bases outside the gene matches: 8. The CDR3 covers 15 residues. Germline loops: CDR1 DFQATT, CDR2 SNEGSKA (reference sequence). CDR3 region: CSASSSGGPMDTQYF. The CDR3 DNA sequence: TGCAGTGCTAGCTCTAGCGGGGGGCCGATGGATACGCAGTATTTT.

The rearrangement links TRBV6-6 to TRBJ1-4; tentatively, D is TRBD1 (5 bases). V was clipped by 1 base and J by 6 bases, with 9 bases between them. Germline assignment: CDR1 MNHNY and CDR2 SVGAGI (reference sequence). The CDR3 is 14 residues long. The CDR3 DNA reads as TGTGCCAGCAGTTACTACGAAGGGGATGAAAAACTGTTTTTT. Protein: CASSYYEGDEKLFF.

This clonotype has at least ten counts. In nucleotides, the CDR3 is TGCAGTGCTAGACTCCGTGGGGCAATGAACACTGAAGCTTTCTTT. It translates to CSARLRGAMNTEAFF. The gene calls are TRBV20-1 and TRBJ1-1; D is possibly TRBD1 (5 bases). This CDR3 region has 15 residues. The germline V and J ends were trimmed by 2 bases and 0 bases, with 13 bases remaining between them. Germline V gene lookup returns CDR1 DFQATT and CDR2 SNEGSKA (reference sequence).

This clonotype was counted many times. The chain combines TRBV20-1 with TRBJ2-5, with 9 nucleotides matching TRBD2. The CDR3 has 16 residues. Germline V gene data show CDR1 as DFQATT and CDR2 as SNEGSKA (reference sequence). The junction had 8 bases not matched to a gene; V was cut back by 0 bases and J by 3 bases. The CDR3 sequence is CSARDLAGARKETQYF. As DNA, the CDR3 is TGCAGTGCTAGAGATTTAGCGGGGGCCCGTAAAGAGACCCAGTACTTC.

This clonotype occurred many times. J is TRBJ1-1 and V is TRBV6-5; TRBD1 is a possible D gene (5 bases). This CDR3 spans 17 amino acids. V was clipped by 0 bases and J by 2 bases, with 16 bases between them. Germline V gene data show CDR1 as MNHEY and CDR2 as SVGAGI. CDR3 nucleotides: TGTGCCAGCAGTTACTCGAGGACACCTCGAGCAAACACTGAAGCTTTCTTT. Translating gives CASSYSRTPRANTEAFF.

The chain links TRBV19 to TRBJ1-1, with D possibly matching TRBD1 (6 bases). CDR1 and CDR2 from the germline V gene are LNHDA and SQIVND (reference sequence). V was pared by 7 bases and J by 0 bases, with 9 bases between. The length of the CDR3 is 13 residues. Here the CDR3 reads CASNRVMNTEAFF. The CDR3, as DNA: TGTGCCAGTAACAGGGTTATGAACACTGAAGCTTTCTTT.

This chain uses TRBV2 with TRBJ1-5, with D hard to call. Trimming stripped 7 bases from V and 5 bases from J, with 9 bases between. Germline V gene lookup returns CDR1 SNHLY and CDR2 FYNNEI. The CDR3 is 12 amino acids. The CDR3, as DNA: TGTGCCAGCAATCTTTTAGATCAGCCCCAGCATTTT. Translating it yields CASNLLDQPQHF.

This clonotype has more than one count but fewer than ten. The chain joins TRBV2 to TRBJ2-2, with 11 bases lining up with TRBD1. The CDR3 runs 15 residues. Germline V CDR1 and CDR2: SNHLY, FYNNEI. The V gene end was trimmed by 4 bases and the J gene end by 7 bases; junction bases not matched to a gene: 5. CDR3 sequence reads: CASSADRGPVGELFF. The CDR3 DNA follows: TGTGCCAGCAGTGCGGACAGGGGGCCGGTCGGGGAGCTGTTTTTT.

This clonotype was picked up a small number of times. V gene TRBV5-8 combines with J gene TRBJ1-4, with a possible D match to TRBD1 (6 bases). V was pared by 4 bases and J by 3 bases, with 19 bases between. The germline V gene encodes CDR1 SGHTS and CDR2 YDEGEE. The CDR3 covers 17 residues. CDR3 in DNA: TGTGCCAGCAGCCAAGATTATCCTGGACAGCCTAATGAAAAACTGTTTTTT. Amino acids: CASSQDYPGQPNEKLFF.

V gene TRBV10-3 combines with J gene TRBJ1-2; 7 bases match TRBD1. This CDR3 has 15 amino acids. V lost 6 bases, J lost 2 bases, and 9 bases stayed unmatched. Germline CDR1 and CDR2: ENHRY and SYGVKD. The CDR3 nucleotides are TGTGCCATCAGAGAGGACGGGACAGACAACTATGGCTACACCTTC. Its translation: CAIREDGTDNYGYTF.

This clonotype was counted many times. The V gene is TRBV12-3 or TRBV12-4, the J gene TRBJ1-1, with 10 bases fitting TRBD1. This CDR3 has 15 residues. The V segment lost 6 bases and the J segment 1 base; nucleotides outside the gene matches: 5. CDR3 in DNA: TGTGCCAGCAGCCTGACAGGGGGCCCGAACACTGAAGCTTTCTTT. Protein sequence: CASSLTGGPNTEAFF.

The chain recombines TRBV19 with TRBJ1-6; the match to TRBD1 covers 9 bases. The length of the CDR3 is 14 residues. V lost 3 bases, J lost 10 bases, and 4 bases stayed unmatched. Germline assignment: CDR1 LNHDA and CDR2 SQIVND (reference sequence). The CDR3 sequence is CASSMGQGRSPLHF. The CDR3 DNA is TGTGCCAGTAGTATGGGACAGGGTAGATCACCCCTCCACTTT.

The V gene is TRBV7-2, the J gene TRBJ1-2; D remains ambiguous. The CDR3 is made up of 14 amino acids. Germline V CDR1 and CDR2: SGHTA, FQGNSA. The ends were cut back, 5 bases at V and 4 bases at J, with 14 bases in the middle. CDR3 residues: CASSQDLRTYGYTF. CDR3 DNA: TGTGCCAGCAGCCAGGATTTGCGAACCTATGGCTACACCTTC.